This record concerns one T cell receptor beta chain sequence. Its specificity is not known. The CDR3 totals 14 residues. CDR1 SNHLY and CDR2 FYNNEI come from the germline V gene. The ends lost 7 bases at V and 5 bases at J; junction bases unmatched: 8. The entry originates in a study of CD8 T cells in Susac syndrome. Study-level background: Patients with Susac syndrome were therapy-naive, taking corticosteroids, with some also receiving intravenous immunoglobulin, or taking intravenous immunoglobulin alone at the time their blood was drawn.

RNA in amounts of about 0.5 to 1 ug was reverse transcribed with random hexamers. The immunoSEQ assay covered 54 Vbeta and 13 Jbeta segments for CDR3. TCRdb fed the immunoSEQ multiplex PCR reads into MiXCR, producing one record per CDR3 protein. This sample has over 150,000 distinct CDR3 sequences, with just under 95% found just once. Notes on the study in general: No clonal expansion appeared among CD4+ T cells in Susac patients.

The material sequenced was CD4+ T cells from PBMCs. The receptor was isolated from a human donor with Susac syndrome. This chain links TRBV2 with TRBJ1-1; 9 bases are shared with TRBD1. The CDR3 is CASIRTGAGTEAFF. For the CDR3, the DNA is TGTGCCAGCATCAGGACAGGGGCAGGGACTGAAGCTTTCTTT. Drawing the rest from reference TRBV2 and TRBJ1-1, the complete variable domain is EPEVTQTPSHQVTQMGQEVILRCVPISNHLYFYWYRQILGQKVEFLVSFYNNEISEKSEIFDDQFSVERPDGSNFTLKIRSTKLEDSAMYFCASIRTGAGTEAFFGQGTRLTVV.